These T cell receptor beta chains were read from a single sample in a study of liver allograft versus peripheral blood T cells. TCRdb re-derived calls from the reads in MiXCR, one entry per CDR3 protein. The sample holds fewer than 15,000 distinct CDR3 sequences, 15% to 20% seen once. These receptors all stem from a human patient who had a liver transplant. Some T cells could come from the graft donor. Both conserved end residues are part of each CDR3. D genes are given only for firm matches. Some rows mark clone size as missing; the rest say once, few, many or name a class of expanded clone.

NA | NA | TRBJ1-6 | TRBV5-6 | CASSVSIRSSYNSPLHF | TGCGCCAGCAGCGTTTCCATCAGGAGCTCCTATAATTCACCCCTCCACTTT
TRBD2 | many | TRBJ2-5 | TRBV6-6 | CASTRTSGGKETQYF | TGTGCCAGCACCCGGACTAGCGGGGGCAAAGAGACCCAGTACTTC
NA | NA | TRBJ2-3 | TRBV28 | CASRIGTSTDTQYF | TGTGCCAGCAGGATTGGGACGAGCACAGATACGCAGTATTTT
NA | few | TRBJ2-1 | TRBV20-1 | CSASATNLEYNEQFF | TGCAGTGCTTCAGCGACTAATCTAGAATACAATGAGCAGTTCTTC
TRBD1 | NA | TRBJ2-7 | TRBV4-1 | CASSQDHQGAREQYF | TGCGCCAGCAGCCAAGATCACCAGGGGGCGCGCGAGCAGTACTTC
TRBD1 | medium-sized | TRBJ1-1 | TRBV19 | CASPPGQGQANTEAFF | TGTGCCAGCCCTCCCGGACAGGGACAGGCGAACACTGAAGCTTTCTTT
NA | NA | TRBJ1-2 | TRBV12-3/TRBV12-4 | CASSPAPGVYGYTF | TGTGCCAGCTCCCCCGCCCCAGGGGTCTATGGCTACACCTTC
TRBD2 | many | TRBJ2-1 | TRBV27 | CASRGLAGVWDEQFF | TGTGCCAGCAGGGGACTAGCGGGAGTTTGGGATGAGCAGTTCTTC
NA | medium-sized | TRBJ1-5 | TRBV6-6 | CASSYSEGQPQHF | TGTGCCAGCAGTTACTCCGAGGGTCAGCCCCAGCATTTT
TRBD1 | NA | TRBJ2-7 | TRBV14 | CASSQGQGIVQQYF | TGTGCCAGCAGCCAAGGACAGGGAATCGTACAGCAGTACTTC
TRBD1 | few | TRBJ1-5 | TRBV15 | CATSRAGQGEQPQHF | TGTGCCACCAGCAGAGCGGGACAGGGGGAACAGCCCCAGCATTTT
NA | NA | TRBJ2-1 | TRBV28 | CASSLAGSNEQFF | TGTGCCAGCAGTCTTGCGGGGTCTAATGAGCAGTTCTTC
TRBD2 | NA | TRBJ2-1 | TRBV7-9 | CASSLGRGSGRGEQFF | TGTGCCAGCAGCTTAGGGAGGGGGAGCGGGAGAGGGGAGCAGTTCTTC
NA | large | TRBJ2-1 | TRBV19 | CASSRDGHPSYNEQFF | TGTGCCAGTAGTAGGGACGGACATCCCTCCTACAATGAGCAGTTCTTC
TRBD2 | many | TRBJ2-7 | TRBV6-6 | CASSYSSLRGGTYEQYF | TGTGCCAGCAGTTACTCGAGTCTAAGGGGAGGGACCTACGAGCAGTACTTC
NA | few | TRBJ2-2 | TRBV7-6 | CASSLYERNTGELFF | TGTGCCAGCAGCTTATATGAGCGAAACACCGGGGAGCTGTTTTTT
TRBD1 | medium-sized | TRBJ2-1 | TRBV19 | CASSIAAGTAYNEQFF | TGTGCCAGTAGTATAGCGGCCGGGACAGCTTACAATGAGCAGTTCTTC
TRBD1 | NA | TRBJ2-2 | TRBV20-1 | CSASSQGQGNTGELFF | TGCAGTGCTTCCTCCCAGGGACAGGGGAACACCGGGGAGCTGTTTTTT
NA | few | TRBJ1-5 | TRBV6-5 | CASSGRFDQPQHF | TGTGCCAGCAGCGGGCGGTTCGATCAGCCCCAGCATTTT
NA | many | TRBJ1-1 | TRBV9 | CASSVVEGRNTEAFF | TGTGCCAGCAGCGTAGTAGAGGGAAGGAACACTGAAGCTTTCTTT
NA | medium-sized | TRBJ2-1 | TRBV7-2 | CASSLAPSGSSYNEQFF | TGTGCCAGCAGCTTAGCGCCCTCAGGGAGCTCCTACAATGAGCAGTTCTTC
NA | NA | TRBJ2-7 | TRBV20-1 | CSAVRGGVGEQYF | TGCAGTGCTGTCAGGGGCGGGGTGGGGGAGCAGTACTTC
TRBD2 | NA | TRBJ2-3 | TRBV19 | CASSIGGLAGGPGADTQYF | TGTGCCAGTAGTATAGGAGGACTAGCGGGAGGGCCCGGGGCAGATACGCAGTATTTT